The clone carrying this T cell receptor (beta chain) was counted once. Antigen unknown. CD45RO-negative CD8 cells positively selected for CCR7 made up the naive population, which excluded terminally differentiated effector memory CD45RA+ cells. All of the donors resided in Nashville, Tennessee, and each was a Caucasian adult. Clones were read by immunoSEQ multiplex PCR, and TCRdb kept only the in-frame ones, dropping some. The data contain hundreds of thousands of clones, just over 95% of them singletons. The sample comes from a study of shared clonotypes between healthy human individuals. Study conclusions and caveats: Some clonotypes were shared by all four sorted-subset donors, while others were not shared. The non-shared ones had lower generation probabilities than the shared ones.

The CDR3 consists of 15 residues. Germline-derived CDR1 and CDR2 are SEHNR and FQNEAQ (reference sequence). V gave up 1 base and J gave up 0 bases, with 7 bases separating them. This receptor was identified in a man under 40 in good health. Sequenced sample: naive CD8+ T cells sorted from blood. V gene TRBV7-9 combines with J gene TRBJ1-5, with a weak D call TRBD1 (5 bases). The CDR3 nucleotides read TGTGCCAGCAGCTTAGAGGGGTCTAGCAATCAGCCCCAGCATTTT. Protein product: CASSLEGSSNQPQHF.